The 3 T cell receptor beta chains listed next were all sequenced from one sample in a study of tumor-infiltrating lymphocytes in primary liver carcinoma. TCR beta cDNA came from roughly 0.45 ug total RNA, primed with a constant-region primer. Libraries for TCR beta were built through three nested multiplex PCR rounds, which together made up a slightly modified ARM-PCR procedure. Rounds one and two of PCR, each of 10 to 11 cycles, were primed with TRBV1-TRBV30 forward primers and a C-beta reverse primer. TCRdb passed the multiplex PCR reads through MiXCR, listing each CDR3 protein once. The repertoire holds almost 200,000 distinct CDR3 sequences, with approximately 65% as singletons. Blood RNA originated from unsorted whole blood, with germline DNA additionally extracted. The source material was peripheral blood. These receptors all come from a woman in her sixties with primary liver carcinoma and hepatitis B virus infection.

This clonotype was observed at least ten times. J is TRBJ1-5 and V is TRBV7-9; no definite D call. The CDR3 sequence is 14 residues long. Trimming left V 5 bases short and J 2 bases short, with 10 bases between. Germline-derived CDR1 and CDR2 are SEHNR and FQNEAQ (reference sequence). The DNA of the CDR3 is TGTGCCAGCAGCCCTCCCGGGGGCAATCAGCCCCAGCATTTT. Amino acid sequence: CASSPPGGNQPQHF.

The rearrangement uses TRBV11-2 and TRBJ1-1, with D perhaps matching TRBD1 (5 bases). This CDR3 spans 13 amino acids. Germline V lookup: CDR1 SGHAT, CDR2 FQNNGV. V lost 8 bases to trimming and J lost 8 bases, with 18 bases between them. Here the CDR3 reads CASGLRRGREAFF. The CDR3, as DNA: TGTGCCAGCGGCCTAAGGAGGGGCCGAGAAGCTTTCTTT.

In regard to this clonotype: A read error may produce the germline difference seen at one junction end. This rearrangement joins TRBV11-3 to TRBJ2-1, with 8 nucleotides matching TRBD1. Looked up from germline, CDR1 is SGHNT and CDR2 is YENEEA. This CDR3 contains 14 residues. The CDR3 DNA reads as TGTGCCAGCAGCCCAGGGGGCTCCTACAATGAGCAATCCTTC. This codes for CASSPGGSYNEQSF.